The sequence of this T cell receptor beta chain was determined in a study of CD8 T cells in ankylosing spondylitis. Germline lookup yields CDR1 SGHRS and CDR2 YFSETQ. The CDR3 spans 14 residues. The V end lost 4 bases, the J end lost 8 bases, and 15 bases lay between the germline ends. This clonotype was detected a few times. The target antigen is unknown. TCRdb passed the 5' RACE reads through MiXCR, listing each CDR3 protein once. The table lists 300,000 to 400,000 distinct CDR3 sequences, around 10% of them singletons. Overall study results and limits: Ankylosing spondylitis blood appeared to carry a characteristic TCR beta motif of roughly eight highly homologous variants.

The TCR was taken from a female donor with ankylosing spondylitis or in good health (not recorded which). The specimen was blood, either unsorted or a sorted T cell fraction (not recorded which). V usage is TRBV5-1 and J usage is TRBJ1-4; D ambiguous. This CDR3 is CASSLGPEEEKLFF. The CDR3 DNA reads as TGCGCCAGCAGCCTCGGCCCGGAGGAGGAAAAACTGTTTTTT.